Listed here is a single T cell receptor (beta chain). The V end lost 0 bases, the J end lost 2 bases, and 8 bases lay between the germline ends. This CDR3 spans 14 amino acids. CDR1 PRHDT and CDR2 FYEKMQ come from the germline V gene (reference sequence). The repertoire was sequenced with immunoSEQ multiplex PCR; TCRdb's copy has only in-frame clones and lacks some. In the table there are 65,000 to 95,000 clones, just under 95% of which are singletons. The data derive from a study of OX40 agonist ivuxolimab in advanced cancers. Study background: Each dose-escalation patient presented with hepatocellular carcinoma, melanoma, renal cell or head and neck cancer. Cohort: 80% to 90% men, mean age approximately 66, aged about 23 to 80.

V is TRBV13 and J is TRBJ2-7; no definite D call. The specimen comprised CD4+ or CD8+ T cells sorted from blood, sampled in a trial of the OX40 agonist ivuxolimab. The receptor's source is an adult with an advanced solid tumor such as melanoma, head and neck, liver or kidney cancer. For the CDR3, the DNA is TGTGCCAGCAGCTTAGGGCATTTAACCTACGAGCAGTACTTC. This sequence encodes CASSLGHLTYEQYF.